This is a list of T cell receptor beta chains from one sample in a study of glioma-infiltrating T cells after dendritic cell vaccination. Using immunoSEQ multiplex PCR, the repertoire was profiled, and TCRdb retains in-frame clones only, with some absent. Of approximately 110,000 clones listed, nearly 90% are singletons. The input for sequencing was blood, taken after dendritic cell vaccination. The receptor source for this set is a human donor with glioblastoma. Each CDR3 is given with its conserved first and last residue. A D gene is named only where the DNA matches it firmly. Size tells how often a clone was seen (once, few, many) or the class of an expanded clone, and some rows leave it out.

clone_size	v_call	j_call	d_call	cdr3_nt	cdr3_aa
.	TRBV6-4	TRBJ2-3	TRBD1	TGTGCCAGCAGTGACACGGGACAGGGAATCACAGATACGCAGTATTTT	CASSDTGQGITDTQYF
.	TRBV11-2	TRBJ2-7	TRBD2	TGTGCCAGCAGCGTAGCGGGGGGGCCTTACGAGCAGTACTTC	CASSVAGGPYEQYF
.	TRBV19	TRBJ2-1	.	TGTGCCAGTAGTAGCGGGGACAATGAGCAGTTCTTC	CASSSGDNEQFF
once	TRBV6-1	TRBJ2-3	TRBD2	TGTGCCAGCAGTGAGACTAGCGGGAGGGCCTGGCAGTATTTT	CASSETSGRAWQYF
few	TRBV19	TRBJ1-3	.	TGTGCCAGTAGTGTGAGGCGTTCTGGAAACACCATATATTTT	CASSVRRSGNTIYF
few	TRBV7-2	TRBJ2-5	TRBD1	TGTGCCAGCAGCTACTACCAGGGGGCGCGGGAGACCCAGTACTTC	CASSYYQGARETQYF
.	TRBV6-5	TRBJ2-1	.	TGTGCCAGCAGTACCCCGAGGGTCGCCAATGAGCAGTTCTTC	CASSTPRVANEQFF
.	TRBV6-6	TRBJ2-1	TRBD2	TGTGCCACCTACCGAGCGGGAGGGTACAATGAGCAGTTCTTC	CATYRAGGYNEQFF
.	TRBV9	TRBJ2-3	.	TGTGCCAGCAGCGAGAGGGGGAGAACTAGCACAGATACGCAGTATTTT	CASSERGRTSTDTQYF
.	TRBV6-1	TRBJ1-6	TRBD1	TGTGCCAGCAGGAAAACAGGGGGCAAGAATTCCCCCCTCCACTTT	CASRKTGGKNSPLHF
once	TRBV25-1	TRBJ1-6	TRBD1	TGTGCCAGCAGAAGATCGGGACAGGATAATTCACCCCTCCACTTT	CASRRSGQDNSPLHF
.	TRBV11-3	TRBJ2-7	TRBD2	TGTGCCAGCAGCTCTTCCGGGACTAGCGACTACGAGCAGTACTTC	CASSSSGTSDYEQYF
.	TRBV18	TRBJ2-1	TRBD2	TGTGCCAGCTCACCTGGGACTAGCGGGAGGGCCAATGAGCAGTTCTTC	CASSPGTSGRANEQFF
.	TRBV5-4	TRBJ2-1	TRBD1	TGTGCCAGCAGCACCCGGGACAGAGACCTCAATGAGCAGTTCTTC	CASSTRDRDLNEQFF
.	TRBV5-1	TRBJ2-3	.	TGCGCCAGCAGCTTTATGGTACAGGGTATGGATACGCAGTATTTT	CASSFMVQGMDTQYF
.	TRBV7-2	TRBJ1-3	TRBD1	TGTGCCAGCAGCTTAGACAGGGGGCAAGGAAACACCATATATTTT	CASSLDRGQGNTIYF
.	TRBV9	TRBJ2-7	TRBD1	TGTGCCAGCAGCGATCCGGGACAGGAGGACGAGCAGTACTTC	CASSDPGQEDEQYF
.	TRBV11-2	TRBJ1-5	.	TGTGCCAGCAGCTTACAGGGGCGGGCCAGCAATCAGCCCCAGCATTTT	CASSLQGRASNQPQHF
.	TRBV5-4	TRBJ2-5	.	TGTGCCAGCAGCCTCAGGGGGGAAGAGACCCAGTACTTC	CASSLRGEETQYF
.	TRBV7-2	TRBJ2-5	.	TGTGCCAGCAGCGTTCTGGACTACCAAGAGACCCAGTACTTC	CASSVLDYQETQYF
.	TRBV30	TRBJ2-3	TRBD2	TGTGCCTGGAAGACTAGCGGGAGTATGAATACGCAGTATTTT	CAWKTSGSMNTQYF
.	TRBV16	TRBJ1-1	.	TGTGCCAGCAGCCAATCCAGGGCTTCGAGTTTGGAAGCTTTCTTT	CASSQSRASSLEAFF
.	TRBV7-2	TRBJ2-7	TRBD1	TGTGCCAGCAGATTCGCCGGGACAGGGGATGGCGAGCAGTACTTC	CASRFAGTGDGEQYF
.	TRBV4-1	TRBJ1-2	TRBD1	TGCGCCAGCAGCCAACCTAGACAGGGGGCAGGCTACACCTTC	CASSQPRQGAGYTF
.	TRBV15	TRBJ1-1	.	TGTGCCACCAGCAAAGAACAGCCCATGAACACTGAAGCTTTCTTT	CATSKEQPMNTEAFF
.	TRBV28	TRBJ1-1	.	TGTGCCAGCAGTAGTTTTTGGGGCAGGACTGAAGCTTTCTTT	CASSSFWGRTEAFF
few	TRBV11-2	TRBJ2-2	TRBD2	TGTGCCAGCAGTTTTCAGTCGGCGGGGGCGAACACCGGGGAGCTGTTTTTT	CASSFQSAGANTGELFF
.	TRBV7-9	TRBJ2-4	TRBD1	TGTGCCAGCAGCCAACAGGGACAGGGTGGGCACATTCAGTACTTC	CASSQQGQGGHIQYF
.	TRBV9	TRBJ1-4	.	TGTGCCAGCAGCCCATCAGGGTCTGGTGAAAAACTGTTTTTT	CASSPSGSGEKLFF
.	TRBV6-1	TRBJ2-1	TRBD1	TGTGCCAGCAGCTGGGACAGGTCCTCCTACAATGAGCAGTTCTTC	CASSWDRSSYNEQFF
.	TRBV5-4	TRBJ1-1	.	TGTGCCAGCAGCTTGTATCAGGGGTCAGGAACTGAAGCTTTCTTT	CASSLYQGSGTEAFF
few	TRBV18	TRBJ1-4	TRBD1	TGTGCCAGCTCACGACAGGGAAATTCTAATGAAAAACTGTTTTTT	CASSRQGNSNEKLFF
.	TRBV6-1	TRBJ2-5	TRBD2	TGTGCCAGCAGTGAAACGAGGAGCCTAGCGGGAGGAATAGAGACCCAGTACTTC	CASSETRSLAGGIETQYF